The clone carrying this T cell receptor (beta chain) was found a few times. Its antigen remains unknown. V shed 6 bases and J shed 3 bases, with 12 bases lying between them. The CDR3 sequence is 13 residues long. This sample is drawn from a study of identical twins. Every donor was a healthy Caucasian. Template switching supplied a universal primer site; unique molecular identifiers were carried on the cDNA. TCRdb re-called the 5' RACE reads through MiXCR, storing one row per CDR3 protein. The data show about 810,000 distinct CDR3 sequences, over 9% seen once. Points from the study as a whole: Those out-of-frame alpha sequences shared by twins showed an excess of low generation probability.

These same data were also listed under a study on yellow fever vaccine responses in identical twins.

J is TRBJ2-7 and V is TRBV12-3 or TRBV12-4; possible D gene TRBD1, 6 bases. The sequenced material came from PBMCs. This receptor was taken from a young woman in good health. DNA for the CDR3: TGTGCCAGCAGCAGGGGACGGAACTACGAGCAGTACTTC. It is translated as CASSRGRNYEQYF.